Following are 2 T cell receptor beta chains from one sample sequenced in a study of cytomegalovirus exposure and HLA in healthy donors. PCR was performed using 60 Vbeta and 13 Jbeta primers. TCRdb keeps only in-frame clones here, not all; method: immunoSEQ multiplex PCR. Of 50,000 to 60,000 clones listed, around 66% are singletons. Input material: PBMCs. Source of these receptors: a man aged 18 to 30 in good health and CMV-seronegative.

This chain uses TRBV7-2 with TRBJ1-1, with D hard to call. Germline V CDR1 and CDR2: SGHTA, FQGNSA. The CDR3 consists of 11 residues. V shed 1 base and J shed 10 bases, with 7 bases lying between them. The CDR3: CASSLGIVAFF. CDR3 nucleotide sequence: TGTGCCAGCAGCTTAGGTATTGTAGCTTTCTTT.

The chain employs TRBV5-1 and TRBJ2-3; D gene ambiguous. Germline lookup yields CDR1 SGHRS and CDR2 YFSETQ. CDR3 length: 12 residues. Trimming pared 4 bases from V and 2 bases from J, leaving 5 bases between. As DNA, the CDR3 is TGCGCCAGCAGCCAGAACACAGATACGCAGTATTTT. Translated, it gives CASSQNTDTQYF. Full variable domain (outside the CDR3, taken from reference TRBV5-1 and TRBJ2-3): KAGVTQTPRYLIKTRGQQVTLSCSPISGHRSVSWYQQTPGQGLQFLFEYFSETQRNKGNFPGRFSGRQFSNSRSEMNVSTLELGDSALYLCASSQNTDTQYFGPGTRLTVL.